The rows below give T cell receptor beta chains drawn from one sample of a study of CD8 T cells in ankylosing spondylitis. MiXCR, run by TCRdb on the 5' RACE reads, gives a single entry per CDR3 protein. The sample holds under 950,000 distinct CDR3 sequences, 19% seen once. The sample consisted of blood, either unsorted or a sorted T cell fraction (not recorded which). The receptor set was obtained from a male donor with ankylosing spondylitis. The CDR3 runs from the conserved cysteine through the conserved F or W. Each record gives: V gene, J gene, clone size, D gene, CDR3 protein, CDR3 DNA. The D gene is left open where the match is weak. Rows give clone size only sometimes, using once, few, many, or a class for an expanded clone.

TRBV6-5	TRBJ1-4	many	NA	CASSSGPEKLFF	TGTGCCAGCAGTTCGGGACCCGAAAAACTGTTTTTT
TRBV7-6	TRBJ2-7	few	NA	CASSPNEVAESSYEQYF	TGTGCCAGCAGCCCGAACGAGGTAGCGGAAAGCTCCTACGAGCAGTACTTC
TRBV2	TRBJ2-3	NA	NA	CASNGGTDTQYF	TGTGCCAGCAATGGAGGGACAGATACGCAGTATTTT
TRBV5-5	TRBJ2-2	once	TRBD1	CASSPTGVFTGELFF	TGTGCCAGCAGCCCGACAGGGGTGTTCACCGGGGAGCTGTTTTTT
TRBV28	TRBJ2-1	once	NA	CATTRGYEQFF	TGTGCCACCACTCGGGGCTATGAGCAGTTCTTC
TRBV6-1	TRBJ2-3	few	NA	CASTIPGFPSTDTQYF	TGTGCCAGCACAATCCCGGGATTCCCTAGCACAGATACGCAGTATTTT
TRBV4-3	TRBJ2-1	NA	NA	CASSQDAAGPYNEQFF	TGCGCCAGCAGCCAAGATGCGGCAGGGCCTTACAATGAGCAGTTCTTC
TRBV4-1	TRBJ1-1	NA	TRBD1	CASSHPTGGPTEAFF	TGCGCCAGCAGCCACCCGACAGGGGGCCCCACTGAAGCTTTCTTT
TRBV30	TRBJ1-3	few	NA	CAWSPGGARGNTIYF	TGTGCCTGGAGCCCGGGGGGGGCACGGGGAAACACCATATATTTT
TRBV4-2	TRBJ2-3	few	NA	CASSQVRGTDTQYF	TGTGCCAGCAGCCAAGTTCGAGGCACAGATACGCAGTATTTT
TRBV28	TRBJ1-2	many	NA	CASSGTQGWDYGYTF	TGTGCCAGCAGTGGCACACAGGGCTGGGACTATGGCTACACCTTC
TRBV7-9	TRBJ1-4	NA	NA	CASSTILGGTNEKLFF	TGTGCCAGCAGTACAATTCTTGGGGGCACTAATGAAAAACTGTTTTTT
TRBV13	TRBJ2-7	NA	NA	CASSHRDFSYEQYF	TGTGCCAGCAGTCACCGGGACTTCTCCTACGAGCAGTACTTC
TRBV11-3	TRBJ2-7	NA	NA	CASSSRDAYEQYF	TGTGCCAGCAGCAGCCGGGACGCCTACGAGCAGTACTTC
TRBV18	TRBJ2-7	NA	TRBD1	CASSPRTGADEQYF	TGTGCCAGCTCACCACGCACAGGGGCTGACGAGCAGTACTTC